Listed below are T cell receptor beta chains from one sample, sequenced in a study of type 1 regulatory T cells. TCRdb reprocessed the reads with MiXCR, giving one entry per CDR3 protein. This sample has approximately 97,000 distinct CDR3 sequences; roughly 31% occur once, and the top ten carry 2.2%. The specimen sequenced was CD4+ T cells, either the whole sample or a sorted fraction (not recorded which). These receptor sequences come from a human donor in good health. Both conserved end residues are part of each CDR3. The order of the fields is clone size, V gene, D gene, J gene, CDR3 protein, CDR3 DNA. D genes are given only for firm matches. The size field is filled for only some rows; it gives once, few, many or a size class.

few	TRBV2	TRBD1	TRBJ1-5	CASSDSGGQPQHF	TGTGCCAGCAGTGACTCAGGGGGACAGCCCCAGCATTTT
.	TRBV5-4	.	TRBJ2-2	CASSLVGVNTGELFF	TGTGCCAGCAGCCTTGTGGGGGTGAACACCGGGGAGCTGTTTTTT
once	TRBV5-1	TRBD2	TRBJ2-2	CASTLLAGVGNTGELFF	TGCGCCAGCACCTTGTTAGCGGGAGTCGGGAACACCGGGGAGCTGTTTTTT
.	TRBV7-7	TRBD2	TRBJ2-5	CASSPLAGSQGETQYF	TGTGCCAGCAGCCCACTAGCGGGAAGCCAAGGGGAGACCCAGTACTTC
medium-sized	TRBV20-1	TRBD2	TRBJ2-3	CSARDSSGRNRDTQYF	TGCAGTGCTAGAGATAGTAGCGGGAGAAATCGCGATACGCAGTATTTT
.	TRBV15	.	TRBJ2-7	CATSRPDGMYEQYF	TGTGCCACCAGCAGACCGGACGGGATGTACGAGCAGTACTTC
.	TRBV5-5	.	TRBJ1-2	CASSLGPRDGYTF	TGTGCCAGCAGCTTGGGTCCCAGAGATGGCTACACCTTC
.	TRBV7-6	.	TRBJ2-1	CASSFLRLQGEQFF	TGTGCCAGCAGCTTCCTGCGGCTGCAGGGTGAGCAGTTCTTC
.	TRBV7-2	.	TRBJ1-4	CASSLGEEKLFF	TGTGCCAGCAGCCTAGGGGAGGAAAAACTGTTTTTT
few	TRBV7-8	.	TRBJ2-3	CASSLGGRSDTQYF	TGTGCCAGCAGCTTAGGAGGTAGATCGGATACGCAGTATTTT
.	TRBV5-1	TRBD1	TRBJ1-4	CASRGTGIVEKLFF	TGCGCCAGCAGAGGGACAGGGATCGTTGAAAAACTGTTTTTT
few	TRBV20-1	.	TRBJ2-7	CSARSPYEQYF	TGCAGTGCTAGGTCGCCATACGAGCAGTACTTC
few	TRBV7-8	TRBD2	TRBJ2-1	CASRLAGANSYNEQFF	TGTGCCAGCAGGCTAGCGGGAGCAAACTCCTACAATGAGCAGTTCTTC
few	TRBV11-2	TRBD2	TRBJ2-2	CASSGWTSSGELFF	TGTGCCAGCAGCGGGTGGACTAGCTCCGGGGAGCTGTTTTTT
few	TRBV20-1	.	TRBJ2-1	CSANMPTAGNEQFF	TGCAGTGCAAACATGCCGACAGCTGGGAATGAGCAGTTCTTC
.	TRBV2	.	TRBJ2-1	CASSEFASSYNEQFF	TGTGCCAGCAGTGAATTCGCGAGCTCCTACAATGAGCAGTTCTTC
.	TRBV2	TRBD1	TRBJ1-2	CASSDGQGGYTF	TGTGCCAGCAGTGACGGACAGGGTGGCTACACCTTC
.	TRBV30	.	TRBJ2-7	CAIRAPGHHEQYF	TGTGCCATACGCGCACCGGGACACCACGAGCAGTACTTC
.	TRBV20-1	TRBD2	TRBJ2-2	CSARASGGPNTGELFF	TGCAGTGCTAGAGCATCGGGAGGGCCTAACACCGGGGAGCTGTTTTTT
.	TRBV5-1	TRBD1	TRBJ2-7	CASSSGDSLSYEQYF	TGCGCCAGCAGCTCCGGGGACAGCCTCTCCTACGAGCAGTACTTC
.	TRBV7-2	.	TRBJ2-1	CASSSARRTDNEQFF	TGTGCCAGCAGCTCCGCCAGACGGACTGACAATGAGCAGTTCTTC
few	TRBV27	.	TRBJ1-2	CASSLPGTKVYTF	TGTGCCAGCAGTTTGCCCGGGACAAAGGTCTACACCTTC
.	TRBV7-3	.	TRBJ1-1	CASSSGEVNTEAFF	TGTGCCAGCAGCTCGGGGGAGGTGAACACTGAAGCTTTCTTT
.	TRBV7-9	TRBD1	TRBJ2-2	CASSTRDRENTGELFF	TGTGCCAGCAGCACCCGGGACAGGGAGAACACCGGGGAGCTGTTTTTT
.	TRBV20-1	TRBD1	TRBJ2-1	CSARGTGGYNEQFF	TGCAGTGCTAGAGGGACAGGGGGCTACAATGAGCAGTTCTTC
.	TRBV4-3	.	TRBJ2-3	CASSQAGSDTQYF	TGCGCCAGCAGCCAGGCAGGGTCAGATACGCAGTATTTT
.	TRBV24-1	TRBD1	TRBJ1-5	CATSERQGTFSNQPQHF	TGTGCCACCAGTGAACGACAGGGGACCTTTAGCAATCAGCCCCAGCATTTT
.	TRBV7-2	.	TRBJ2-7	CASSPTGSGAYEQYF	TGTGCCAGCAGCCCAACTGGGTCGGGAGCCTACGAGCAGTACTTC
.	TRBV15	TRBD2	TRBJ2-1	CATSRTTSGSYNEQFF	TGTGCCACCAGCAGGACAACTAGCGGGAGCTACAATGAGCAGTTCTTC
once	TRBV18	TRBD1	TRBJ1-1	CASSPDREMNTEAFF	TGTGCCAGCTCACCCGACAGGGAAATGAACACTGAAGCTTTCTTT
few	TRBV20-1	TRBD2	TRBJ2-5	CSAQKTSGEETQYF	TGCAGTGCGCAAAAGACTAGCGGTGAAGAGACCCAGTACTTC
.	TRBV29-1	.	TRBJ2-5	CSVEDPGLNYQETRYF	TGCAGCGTTGAAGATCCAGGGCTTAATTACCAAGAGACCCGGTACTTC